Below, one TCR beta chain is given with its context. Assay used: immunoSEQ multiplex PCR; TCRdb lists only in-frame clones, some missing. The table lists over 110,000 clones, 84% of them singletons. The sample originates from a study of blood T cell repertoires in COVID-19. Living in 20 to 30 US areas, the participants were between roughly 18 and 90 years of age. Cohorts were assigned according to the clinical history that participants reported. This sequence was found in a man aged 50 to 60 in a cohort exposed to, infected with or recovered from COVID-19 (not recorded which). The sequencing input was PBMCs or T cells enriched from blood (not recorded which).

CDR3 nucleotide sequence: TGTGCCAGCTCACCACCTCCAGATAACAATGAGCAGTTCTTC. Translating it yields CASSPPPDNNEQFF. V gene TRBV18 combines with J gene TRBJ2-1, with D unclear. The V gene lost 0 bases and the J gene lost 5 bases, with 8 bases spanning the gap. The germline CDR1 and CDR2 sequences are KGHSH and LQKENI. CDR3 length equals 14 residues.